This T cell receptor (beta chain) came from a study of blood T cell repertoires in COVID-19. Overall study: Acute and convalescent COVID-19 samples came from the United States, Italy and Spain. PBMCs, B-cell-depleted T cells, or T cells were the source of the cDNA or gDNA that made up the material.

The assay was immunoSEQ multiplex PCR, and TCRdb's table has in-frame clones only and misses some. The table shows over 200,000 clones, with 83% occurring only once. The germline V gene has CDR1 MDHEN and CDR2 SYDVKM. The length of the CDR3 is 14 residues. V was pared by 2 bases and J by 4 bases, with 8 bases between. This TCR came from a woman under 40 with COVID-19, enrolled during active disease. The sequenced sample consisted of peripheral blood. V usage is TRBV28 and J usage is TRBJ2-2; D is undetermined. The CDR3 DNA follows: TGTGCCAGCAGTTTAAACAGCCTCACCGGGGAGCTGTTTTTT. It encodes CASSLNSLTGELFF. Supplemented by reference TRBV28 and TRBJ2-2, the full variable domain reads DVKVTQSSRYLVKRTGEKVFLECVQDMDHENMFWYRQDPGLGLRLIYFSYDVKMKEKGDIPEGYSVSREKKERFSLILESASTNQTSMYLCASSLNSLTGELFFGEGSRLTVL.